This T cell receptor beta chain was sequenced during a study of spatial heterogeneity in lung cancer. Study findings and constraints: Resection blood, more than follow-up blood, showed ubiquitous expanded tumor TCRs.

Time point in this sample: sample taken at primary tumor resection. No cell sorting; template was whole RNA from tumor, lung tissue or PBMC. Each TCR cDNA molecule carried a unique molecular identifier. TCRdb recomputed calls from the 5' RACE reads with MiXCR, one row per CDR3 protein. The sample has 30,000 to 45,000 distinct CDR3 sequences, around 7% seen once. J lost 6 bases, V lost 1 base, and 17 bases had no gene match. The CDR3 covers 19 residues. Looked up from germline, CDR1 is SGHDN and CDR2 is FVKESK. In regard to this clonotype: Antigen unknown. It may be a read error: a sequence one base away is much more abundant.

This receptor was identified in a male donor with early-stage non-small cell lung cancer. The sequencing here drew on PBMCs, taken at surgery. The chain couples TRBV14 to TRBJ1-1, with 10 bases identical to TRBD1. In DNA, the CDR3 is TGTGCCAGCAGCCAAGGCCGGGACAGGGGTCTCGTCGGGAGTGCTGAAGCTTTCTTT. Encoded protein: CASSQGRDRGLVGSAEAFF.